These 12 T cell receptor beta chains were all obtained from the same sample, sequenced in a study of early T cells in non-severe SARS-CoV-2 infection. TCRdb called the 5' RACE reads again in MiXCR, with one record for every CDR3 protein. Of about 59,000 distinct CDR3 sequences in the sample, around 14% were seen once. The material was whole blood, obtained at baseline. The receptors were sampled from an adult who was a healthcare worker with PCR-confirmed SARS-CoV-2 infection or an uninfected control (not recorded which).

The chain carries TRBV7-3 and TRBJ2-2, with D unresolved. The germline V and J ends were trimmed by 3 bases and 5 bases, with 4 bases remaining between them. The CDR3 has 12 residues. CDR1 is SGHTA, CDR2 FQGTGA, per germline. As DNA, the CDR3 is TGTGCCAGCAGCTTCTCGACCGGGGAGCTGTTTTTT. Amino acid sequence: CASSFSTGELFF.

This clonotype was seen a few times. This chain joins TRBV6-2 or TRBV6-3 and TRBJ1-2; D perhaps matches TRBD1 (5 bases). The germline gives CDR1 MNHEY, CDR2 SVGEGT. The CDR3 contains 14 residues. The V end was cut by 6 bases, the J end by 8 bases, with 19 bases between. The CDR3 reads CASSRGVGIGGYTF. The CDR3 bases are TGTGCCAGCAGCCGGGGCGTGGGTATAGGAGGCTACACCTTC.

This clonotype was seen a handful of times. This chain uses TRBV29-1 with TRBJ1-2, with 7 bases lining up with TRBD1. This CDR3 contains 16 residues. The V segment lost 3 bases and the J segment 5 bases; nucleotides outside the gene matches: 15. CDR1 and CDR2 from the germline V gene are SQVTM and ANQGSEA. The CDR3 spells CSVDSDRAVLGYGYTF. The CDR3 DNA is TGCAGCGTTGATTCAGACAGGGCGGTACTGGGGTATGGCTACACCTTC.

This clonotype appeared a few times. The V gene is TRBV1, the J gene TRBJ1-5; TRBD1, the table's D call, lacks a check against the DNA. TRBV1 is a documented pseudogene. The CDR3 contains 15 residues. The DNA for the CDR3 is TGCACCAGCAGCCAACCCGACAGACTAAATCAGCCCCAGCATTTT. Translated, it gives CTSSQPDRLNQPQHF.

V is TRBV5-1 and J is TRBJ1-1, with D maybe TRBD1 (5 bases). Germline V lookup: CDR1 SGHRS, CDR2 YFSETQ. Trimming left V 2 bases short and J 1 base short, with 9 bases between. The CDR3 sequence is 14 residues long. CDR3 region: CASSLRGENTEAFF. CDR3 coding DNA: TGCGCCAGCAGCTTAAGGGGAGAGAACACTGAAGCTTTCTTT.

The chain joins TRBV6-1 to TRBJ1-2; D unresolved. Germline CDR1 is MNHNS and CDR2 is SASEGT. This CDR3 contains 15 residues. Trimming pared 3 bases from V and 2 bases from J, leaving 13 bases between. CDR3 sequence (DNA): TGTGCCAGCAGTGAGGCTGTGACACCCAACTATGGCTACACCTTC. It specifies CASSEAVTPNYGYTF.

Comment on this clonotype: Likely a read error: the CDR3 ends without its conserved phenylalanine or tryptophan. The DNA for the CDR3 is TGTGCCAGCAGCTTAGGTACCAGCATCCTCTCCTACAATGAGCAGTTCTCC. Its translation is CASSLGTSILSYNEQFS. The chain combines TRBV11-2 with TRBJ2-1; D is unresolved. This CDR3 contains 17 residues. Germline V gene data show CDR1 as SGHAT and CDR2 as FQNNGV. The germline V and J ends were trimmed by 1 base and 0 bases, with 13 bases remaining between them.

In this sample, this clonotype turned up a few times. This chain connects TRBV7-2 to TRBJ1-5; 8 bases are a match to TRBD1. CDR1 SGHTA and CDR2 FQGNSA come from the germline V gene. Trimming cost V 5 bases and J 5 bases; bases outside gene matches: 5. CDR3 length: 14 amino acids. This CDR3 reads CASSGGQGYQPQHF. CDR3 in DNA: TGTGCCAGCAGCGGTGGACAGGGATATCAGCCCCAGCATTTT.

This clonotype came up many times. The chain couples TRBV29-1 to TRBJ2-5; no clear D. The CDR3 has 14 residues. Trimming removed 2 bases at V and 1 base at J, with 11 bases between. Germline lookup yields CDR1 SQVTM and CDR2 ANQGSEA. In nucleotides, the CDR3 is TGCAGCGTTGAAATCGTTACAGCCCAAGAGACCCAGTACTTC. As protein: CSVEIVTAQETQYF. Supplemented by reference TRBV29-1 and TRBJ2-5, the full variable domain reads SAVISQKPSRDICQRGTSLTIQCQVDSQVTMMFWYRQQPGQSLTLIATANQGSEATYESGFVIDKFPISRPNLTFSTLTVSNMSPEDSSIYLCSVEIVTAQETQYFGPGTRLLVL.

This clonotype showed up just a few times. The J gene is TRBJ1-1, the V gene TRBV10-3, with D tentatively TRBD1 (5 bases). The V gene's germline CDR1 is ENHRY and CDR2 SYGVKD. The CDR3 runs 13 residues. With 2 bases removed from V and 7 bases from J, the gap between germline ends came to 11 bases. CDR3 coding DNA: TGTGCCATCAGTGAGAGGGGTAAGTATGAAGCTTTCTTT. Protein sequence: CAISERGKYEAFF.

Regarding this clonotype: Because it lacks the conserved phenylalanine or tryptophan at the end, this CDR3 is likely a read error. The genes are TRBV29-1 and TRBJ2-2; D may correspond to TRBD1 or TRBD2 (5 bases each). The CDR3 has 14 amino acids. Trimming left V 6 bases short and J 2 bases short, with 13 bases between. CDR1 and CDR2 from the germline V gene are SQVTM and ANQGSEA. CDR3 sequence: CSVGPGRNTGELFS. The CDR3 DNA reads TGCAGCGTCGGCCCGGGACGAAACACCGGGGAGCTGTTTTCT.

This clonotype was picked up a small number of times. The gene calls are TRBV7-2 and TRBJ2-6; no definite D call. Trimming took 3 bases from V and 9 from J, leaving 6 bases between them. The CDR3 has 12 amino acids. Looked up from germline, CDR1 is SGHTA and CDR2 is FQGNSA. This CDR3 is CASSFDFNVLTF. As DNA, the CDR3 is TGTGCCAGCAGCTTTGACTTCAACGTCCTGACTTTC. Full variable domain (missing parts from reference TRBV7-2 and TRBJ2-6): GAGVSQSPSNKVTEKGKDVELRCDPISGHTALYWYRQSLGQGLEFLIYFQGNSAPDKSGLPSDRFSAERTGGSVSTLTIQRTQQEDSAVYLCASSFDFNVLTFGAGSRLTVL.